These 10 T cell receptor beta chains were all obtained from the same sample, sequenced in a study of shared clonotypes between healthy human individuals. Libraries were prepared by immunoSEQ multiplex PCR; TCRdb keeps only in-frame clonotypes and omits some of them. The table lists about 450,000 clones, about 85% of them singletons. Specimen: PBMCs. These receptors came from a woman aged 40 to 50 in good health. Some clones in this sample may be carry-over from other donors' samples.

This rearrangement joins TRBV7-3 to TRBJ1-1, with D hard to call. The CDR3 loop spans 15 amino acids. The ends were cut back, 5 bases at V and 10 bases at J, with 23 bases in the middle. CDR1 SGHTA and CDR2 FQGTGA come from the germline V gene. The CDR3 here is CASSESPGSGGAAFF. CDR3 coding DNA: TGTGCCAGCAGCGAGAGCCCGGGCTCCGGTGGAGCAGCTTTCTTT.

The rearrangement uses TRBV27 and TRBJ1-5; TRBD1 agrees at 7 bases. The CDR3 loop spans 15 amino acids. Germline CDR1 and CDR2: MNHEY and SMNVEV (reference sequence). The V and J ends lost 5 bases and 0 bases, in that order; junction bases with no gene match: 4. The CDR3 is CASSVQGISNQPQHF. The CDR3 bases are TGTGCCAGCAGTGTACAGGGGATTAGCAATCAGCCCCAGCATTTT.

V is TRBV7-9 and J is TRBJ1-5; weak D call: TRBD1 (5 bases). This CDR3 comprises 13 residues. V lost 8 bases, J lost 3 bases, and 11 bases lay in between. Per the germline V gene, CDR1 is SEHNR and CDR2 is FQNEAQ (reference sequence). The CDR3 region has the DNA TGTGCCAGCGGGGAGGGGATCAATCAGCCCCAGCATTTT. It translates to CASGEGINQPQHF.

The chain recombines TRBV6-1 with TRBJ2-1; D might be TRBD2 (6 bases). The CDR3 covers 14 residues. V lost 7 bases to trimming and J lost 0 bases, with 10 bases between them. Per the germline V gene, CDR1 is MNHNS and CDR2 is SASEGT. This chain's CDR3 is CASTEGNSYNEQFF. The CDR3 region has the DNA TGTGCCAGCACGGAGGGAAACTCCTACAATGAGCAGTTCTTC.

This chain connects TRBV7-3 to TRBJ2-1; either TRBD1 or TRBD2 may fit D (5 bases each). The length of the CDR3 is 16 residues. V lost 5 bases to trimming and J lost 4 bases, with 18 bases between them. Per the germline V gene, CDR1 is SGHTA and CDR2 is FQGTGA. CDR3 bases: TGTGCCAGCAGCCCGACGAGGGACCCCAGATACAATGAGCAGTTCTTC. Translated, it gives CASSPTRDPRYNEQFF.

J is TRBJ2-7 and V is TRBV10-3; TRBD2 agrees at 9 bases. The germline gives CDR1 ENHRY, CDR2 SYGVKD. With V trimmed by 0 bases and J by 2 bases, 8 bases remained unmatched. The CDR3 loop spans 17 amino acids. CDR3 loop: CAISESLRTSVAYEQYF. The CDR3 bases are TGTGCCATCAGTGAGTCGCTACGGACTAGCGTGGCCTACGAGCAGTACTTC.

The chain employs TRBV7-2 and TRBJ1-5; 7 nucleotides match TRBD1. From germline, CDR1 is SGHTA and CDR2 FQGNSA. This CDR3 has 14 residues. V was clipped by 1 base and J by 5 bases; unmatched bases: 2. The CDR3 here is CASSLEGGYQPQHF. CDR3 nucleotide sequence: TGTGCCAGCAGCTTAGAAGGGGGCTATCAGCCCCAGCATTTT.

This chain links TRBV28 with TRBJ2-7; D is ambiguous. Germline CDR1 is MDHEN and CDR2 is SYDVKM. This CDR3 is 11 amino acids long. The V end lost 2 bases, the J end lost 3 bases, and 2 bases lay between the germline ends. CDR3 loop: CASSLVYEQYF. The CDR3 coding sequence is TGTGCCAGCAGTTTAGTCTACGAGCAGTACTTC. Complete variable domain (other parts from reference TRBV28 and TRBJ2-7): DVKVTQSSRYLVKRTGEKVFLECVQDMDHENMFWYRQDPGLGLRLIYFSYDVKMKEKGDIPEGYSVSREKKERFSLILESASTNQTSMYLCASSLVYEQYFGPGTRLTVT.

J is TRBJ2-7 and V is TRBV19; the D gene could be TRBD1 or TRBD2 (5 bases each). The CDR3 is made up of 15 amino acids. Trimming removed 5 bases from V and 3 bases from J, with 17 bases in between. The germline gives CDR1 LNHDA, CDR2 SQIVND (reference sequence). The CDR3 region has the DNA TGTGCCAGTAGTGTAGGAGCCGGGACGAACTACGAGCAGTACTTC. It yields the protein CASSVGAGTNYEQYF.

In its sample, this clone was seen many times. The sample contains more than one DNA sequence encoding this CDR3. CDR3 amino acids: CASSPATSGRITDTQYF. CDR3 DNA sequence: TGTGCCAGCTCACCTGCGACTAGCGGGAGGATCACAGATACGCAGTATTTT. The V call is TRBV18, the J call TRBJ2-3, with 13 bases identical to TRBD2. V trimming: 3 bases; J trimming: 2 bases; junction bases outside the gene matches: 5. This CDR3 comprises 17 residues. CDR1 and CDR2 (germline): KGHSH, LQKENI. Combining the CDR3 with reference TRBV18 and TRBJ2-3 gives the whole variable domain NAGVMQNPRHLVRRRGQEARLRCSPMKGHSHVYWYRQLPEEGLKFMVYLQKENIIDESGMPKERFSAEFPKEGPSILRIQQVVRGDSAAYFCASSPATSGRITDTQYFGPGTRLTVL.